One sample yielded the 30 T cell receptor beta chains listed below, sequenced in a study of cytomegalovirus exposure and HLA in healthy donors. TCRdb's table, derived via immunoSEQ multiplex PCR, lists solely in-frame clones and lacks some. Seen here are 97,000 or so clones, roughly 87% observed once, and the top ten hold about 6.5%. Sequenced input: PBMCs. The receptors stem from a man between 18 and 35 years old in good health and CMV-seropositive.

This chain uses TRBV5-1 with TRBJ2-7; 7 positions match TRBD1. The CDR3 runs to 16 residues. Germline loops: CDR1 SGHRS, CDR2 YFSETQ. V shed 4 bases and J 4 bases; nucleotides not matched to a gene: 14. CDR3 in DNA: TGCGCCAGCAGCCCGCGAGGGGACAGTATAGGATACGAGCAGTACTTC. Translation: CASSPRGDSIGYEQYF.

This clone has just a few counts. The chain employs TRBV7-2 and TRBJ2-7; 13 bases fit TRBD2. CDR1 SGHTA and CDR2 FQGNSA come from the germline V gene. V lost 1 base, J lost 4 bases, and 4 bases stayed unmatched. CDR3 length: 16 residues. The CDR3 nucleotides read TGTGCCAGCAGCTTAGGACTAGCGGGGGGAAATTACGAGCAGTACTTC. Its translation: CASSLGLAGGNYEQYF.

The chain carries TRBV7-9 and TRBJ2-7; D may be TRBD1 (6 bases). V lost 4 bases and J lost 2, with 15 bases in between. The CDR3 length is 15 residues. Looked up from germline, CDR1 is SEHNR and CDR2 is FQNEAQ (reference sequence). CDR3 in amino acids: CASSYEKDSPYEQYF. The DNA for the CDR3 is TGTGCCAGCAGCTACGAAAAGGACAGTCCCTACGAGCAGTACTTC.

CDR3 coding DNA: TGTGCCAGCAGCTTAGCGCCGGGGGACTACGAGCAGTACTTC. This codes for CASSLAPGDYEQYF. J is TRBJ2-7 and V is TRBV7-8; tentatively, D is TRBD2 (6 bases). There are 14 residues in the CDR3. The V and J ends lost 0 bases and 3 bases respectively, with 9 bases between them. Germline CDR1 SGHVS, CDR2 FQNEAQ.

The genes are TRBV2 and TRBJ1-5, with 10 bases fitting TRBD1. The length of the CDR3 is 16 residues. With V trimmed by 5 bases and J by 7 bases, 11 bases remained unmatched. Germline V gene lookup returns CDR1 SNHLY and CDR2 FYNNEI. The CDR3 region has the DNA TGTGCCAGCAGTCCGAATAGGGGACAGGGGATCCAGCCCCAGCATTTT. This gives the protein CASSPNRGQGIQPQHF.

This chain joins TRBV6-1 and TRBJ2-1; 7 positions match TRBD2. Germline values: CDR1 MNHNS, CDR2 SASEGT. Germline trimming cut 4 bases from V and 7 bases from J; bases unmatched to any gene: 13. The CDR3 is made up of 16 amino acids. CDR3 residues: CASSASQRAGVNEQFF. CDR3 sequence (DNA): TGTGCCAGCAGTGCGTCCCAGCGGGCGGGGGTGAATGAGCAGTTCTTC.

The chain uses TRBV5-4 and TRBJ1-3; D is uncertain. The germline V gene encodes CDR1 SGHNT and CDR2 YYREEE (reference sequence). Trimming stripped 0 bases from V and 8 bases from J, with 12 bases between. This CDR3 is built from 14 residues. CDR3 coding DNA: TGTGCCAGCAGCTTGGGGCCCGCCGGGGACACCATATATTTT. It encodes CASSLGPAGDTIYF.

The chain joins TRBV5-1 to TRBJ2-7; 10 bases match TRBD2. This CDR3 is 17 amino acids long. V was pared by 3 bases and J by 3 bases, with 12 bases of the junction left unmatched. Germline CDR1 is SGHRS and CDR2 is YFSETQ. The CDR3 DNA reads TGCGCCAGCAGCTCAAAACTCCTAGCGGGGGAGGACTACGAGCAGTACTTC. Translating gives CASSSKLLAGEDYEQYF.

This chain links TRBV7-4 with TRBJ1-5; perhaps TRBD1 as D (5 bases). Germline lookup yields CDR1 SGHVT and CDR2 SQSDAQ. Trimming cost V 11 bases and J 5 bases, with 16 bases left between them. The CDR3 is 13 amino acids. The CDR3 sequence is CAGSRQFYQPQHF. The DNA for the CDR3 is TGTGCCGGGTCCAGACAGTTCTATCAGCCCCAGCATTTT. The whole variable domain, remainder taken from reference TRBV7-4 and TRBJ1-5, is GAGVSQSPRYKVAKRGRDVALRCDSISGHVTLYWYRQTLGQGSEVLTYSQSDAQRDKSGRPSGRFSAERPERSVSTLKIQRTEQGDSAVYLCAGSRQFYQPQHFGDGTRLSIL.

This chain connects TRBV10-2 to TRBJ2-1, with TRBD1 matching over 8 bases. Per the germline V gene, CDR1 is WSHSY and CDR2 is SAAADI. CDR3 size: 12 residues. J gave up 6 bases and V 10 bases, and 5 bases lay outside the gene matches. CDR3 coding DNA: TGCGCCATCCTGACAGGGGTCAATGAGCAGTTCTTC. This sequence encodes CAILTGVNEQFF.

V is TRBV7-3 and J is TRBJ2-7, with 9 bases fitting TRBD1. Trimming took 1 base from V and 1 from J; bases not matched to a gene: 2. Germline V lookup: CDR1 SGHTA, CDR2 FQGTGA. The CDR3 runs to 15 residues. The CDR3 DNA sequence: TGTGCCAGCAGCTTAAGTGACAGGGGGTCCTACGAGCAGTACTTC. Its translation: CASSLSDRGSYEQYF.

The chain carries TRBV7-7 and TRBJ2-2, with 7 nucleotides matching TRBD2. Looked up from germline, CDR1 is SSHAT and CDR2 is FNYEAQ (reference sequence). After removal of 5 bases from V and 6 bases from J, the junction contained 6 bases not matched to a gene. There are 14 residues in the CDR3. In nucleotides, the CDR3 is TGTGCCAGCAGCCAGGGACTACGGGCCGGGGAGCTGTTTTTT. It is translated as CASSQGLRAGELFF.

The chain recombines TRBV19 with TRBJ2-7; 10 bases match TRBD1. This CDR3 has 15 residues. Germline-derived CDR1 and CDR2 are LNHDA and SQIVND (reference sequence). The J segment lost 3 bases and the V segment lost 4 bases, leaving 6 bases of the junction unmatched. The CDR3 region is CASSTGTGVHYEQYF. The DNA of the CDR3 is TGTGCCAGTAGTACCGGGACAGGGGTGCACTACGAGCAGTACTTC.

This rearrangement joins TRBV18 to TRBJ2-5, with D tentatively TRBD2 (6 bases). The CDR3 loop spans 13 amino acids. From germline, CDR1 is KGHSH and CDR2 LQKENI. Trimming pared 3 bases from V and 1 base from J, leaving 6 bases between. CDR3 protein: CASSPEGQETQYF. CDR3 bases: TGTGCCAGCTCACCGGAGGGCCAAGAGACCCAGTACTTC.

The chain is built from TRBV7-2 and TRBJ2-7; D gene ambiguous. The ends were cut back, 2 bases at V and 0 bases at J, with 8 bases in the middle. Germline V gene sequence: CDR1 SGHTA, CDR2 FQGNSA. This CDR3 spans 14 amino acids. The CDR3 coding sequence is TGTGCCAGCAGCTTAAGTGGCAACTCCTACGAGCAGTACTTC. This encodes CASSLSGNSYEQYF.

This clone has a single count. The chain combines TRBV28 with TRBJ1-1; the match to TRBD1 covers 8 bases. The CDR3 consists of 15 residues. CDR1 is MDHEN and CDR2 is SYDVKM in the germline V gene. V lost 7 bases, J lost 1 base, and 8 bases stayed unmatched. CDR3 in DNA: TGTGCCAGCAAGATCCAGGGGGCTTGGAACACTGAAGCTTTCTTT. It encodes CASKIQGAWNTEAFF.

V is TRBV13 and J is TRBJ2-5, with TRBD2 matching over 10 bases. The CDR3 runs to 16 residues. CDR1 is PRHDT and CDR2 is FYEKMQ in the germline V gene (reference sequence). Trimming removed 5 bases from V and 5 bases from J; junction bases left unmatched: 11. The CDR3 bases are TGTGCCAGCAGCCCCGCCCAGCGGGAGGGCTCGGAGACCCAGTACTTC. Its translation is CASSPAQREGSETQYF.

The chain is built from TRBV27 and TRBJ2-7; TRBD1 matches at 9 bases. The CDR3 contains 15 residues. Germline V gene sequence: CDR1 MNHEY, CDR2 SMNVEV (reference sequence). V lost 0 bases, J lost 5 bases, and 5 bases stayed unmatched. This CDR3 reads CASSLSWTGVNEQYF. For the CDR3, the DNA is TGTGCCAGCAGTTTATCGTGGACAGGGGTTAACGAGCAGTACTTC.

In this sample, this clone turned up once. Here the CDR3 reads CASRGTSGGATYNEQFF. CDR3 in DNA: TGTGCCAGCAGGGGGACTAGCGGGGGGGCTACCTACAATGAGCAGTTCTTC. The chain has TRBV13 and TRBJ2-1, with 16 bases fitting TRBD2. The germline V gene has CDR1 PRHDT and CDR2 FYEKMQ (reference sequence). J was trimmed by 2 bases and V by 6 bases; bases with no gene match: 4. The CDR3 runs to 17 residues.

The chain uses TRBV11-3 and TRBJ1-1, with no clear D. This CDR3 has 15 residues. CDR1 SGHNT and CDR2 YENEEA come from the germline V gene. V was cut by 0 bases and J by 6 bases, with 14 bases left in between. In nucleotides, the CDR3 is TGTGCCAGCAGCTTAGATATATCAGGTCAGGCTGAAGCTTTCTTT. It specifies CASSLDISGQAEAFF.

This clone was seen just once. In DNA form, the CDR3 reads TGTGCCAGCAGCTTGGGCGGCAGCGAAGTGGTTGAAGCTTTCTTT. This codes for CASSLGGSEVVEAFF. The gene calls are TRBV5-4 and TRBJ1-1, with unresolved D. This CDR3 comprises 15 residues. The V end lost 0 bases, the J end lost 7 bases, and 16 bases lay between the germline ends. In germline, CDR1 is SGHNT, CDR2 YYREEE (reference sequence).

The chain couples TRBV25-1 to TRBJ1-1, with 11 positions matching TRBD1. The V segment lost 4 bases and the J segment 11 bases; nucleotides outside the gene matches: 9. Looked up from germline, CDR1 is MGHDK and CDR2 is SYGVNS. The CDR3 is made up of 14 amino acids. CDR3 sequence (DNA): TGTGCCAGCAGTGCGCCCGGGACAGGGGGTATGGCTTTCTTT. Translation: CASSAPGTGGMAFF.

The genes are TRBV7-3 and TRBJ2-3, with 7 bases aligning to TRBD2. CDR1 is SGHTA and CDR2 is FQGTGA in the germline V gene. V shed 1 base and J 3 bases; nucleotides not matched to a gene: 7. This CDR3 spans 16 amino acids. The CDR3 nucleotides read TGTGCCAGCAGCTTAAGGGGGGAGGGCCAAACAGATACGCAGTATTTT. It yields the protein CASSLRGEGQTDTQYF. The entire variable domain, with the rest obtained from reference TRBV7-3 and TRBJ2-3, is as follows: GAGVSQTPSNKVTEKGKYVELRCDPISGHTALYWYRQSLGQGPEFLIYFQGTGAADDSGLPNDRFFAVRPEGSVSTLKIQRTERGDSAVYLCASSLRGEGQTDTQYFGPGTRLTVL.

The chain combines TRBV27 with TRBJ2-5, with a weak D call TRBD1 (5 bases). V was trimmed by 2 bases and J by 4 bases, leaving 11 bases between them. This CDR3 is 14 amino acids long. Germline CDR1 is MNHEY and CDR2 is SMNVEV (reference sequence). Here the CDR3 reads CASSLGARPETQYF. CDR3 coding DNA: TGTGCCAGCAGTTTAGGGGCCAGACCAGAGACCCAGTACTTC.

This clone was counted at least ten times. The chain is built from TRBV5-5 and TRBJ2-5; possibly TRBD2 for D (7 bases). Trimming left V 3 bases short and J 5 bases short, with 8 bases between. The CDR3 consists of 12 residues. Germline-derived CDR1 and CDR2 are SGHKS and YYEKEE (reference sequence). In nucleotides, the CDR3 is TGTGCCAGCAGCTCGGGGGGCGAGACCCAGTACTTC. Translation gives CASSSGGETQYF.

This sequence joins TRBV29-1 and TRBJ2-7; perhaps TRBD1 as D (6 bases). Between the trimmed V and J ends, which lost 8 bases and 3 bases, there was a span of 14 bases. Germline V gives CDR1 SQVTM, CDR2 ANQGSEA. This CDR3 region has 12 residues. The CDR3 here is CSTSTGSYEQYF. The DNA of the CDR3 is TGCAGCACAAGTACAGGGAGCTACGAGCAGTACTTC.

In this sample, this clone turned up a few times. The chain links TRBV6-9 to TRBJ2-7, with TRBD2 identical over 9 bases. The trim removed 9 bases at V and 7 bases at J, leaving 13 bases unmatched. Germline CDR1 is MNHGY and CDR2 is SVAAGI. The CDR3 extends over 14 amino acids. In DNA, the CDR3 is TGTGCCAGTGACGGGCTAGCGGGATCGGGGGAGCAGTACTTC. Translation gives CASDGLAGSGEQYF.

This chain uses TRBV7-8 with TRBJ2-2; 11 bases line up with TRBD2. CDR3 length: 18 residues. Germline V gene data show CDR1 as SGHVS and CDR2 as FQNEAQ. Trimming at V came to 2 bases and at J to 3 bases, leaving 8 bases not matched to a gene. The CDR3 spells CASSLMTLAGGDTGELFF. CDR3 coding DNA: TGTGCCAGCAGCTTAATGACTCTAGCGGGGGGAGACACCGGGGAGCTGTTTTTT.

The chain employs TRBV4-3 and TRBJ2-1; a weak D match, TRBD1 (5 bases). V lost 0 bases, J lost 7 bases, and 16 bases lay in between. This CDR3 is 16 amino acids long. Germline loops: CDR1 LGHNA, CDR2 YSLEER. The CDR3 here is CASSQDEGDAVNEQFF. In DNA form, the CDR3 reads TGCGCCAGCAGCCAAGATGAAGGGGATGCTGTGAATGAGCAGTTCTTC.

This clone was seen only once. The CDR3 spells CASSVLSGATGELFF. The CDR3 DNA sequence: TGTGCCAGCAGCGTCCTTAGCGGGGCCACCGGGGAGCTGTTTTTT. The V call is TRBV9, the J call TRBJ2-2; 8 bases agree with TRBD2. V shed 2 bases and J 4 bases; nucleotides not matched to a gene: 4. Germline values: CDR1 SGDLS, CDR2 YYNGEE. The CDR3 extends over 15 amino acids.